Listed below are T cell receptor beta chains from one sample, sequenced in a study of blood T cell repertoires in COVID-19. TCRdb keeps only in-frame clones here, not all; method: immunoSEQ multiplex PCR. The sample lists almost 500,000 clones; about 88% were seen once. Sequenced: PBMCs or T cells enriched from blood (not recorded which). Source of these receptors: a woman aged 60-75 years who had recovered from COVID-19. Each CDR3 is given with its conserved first and last residue. The D gene is left open where the match is weak. The size entry is marked missing in some rows and otherwise reads once, few, many or a size class.

D: -
J: TRBJ2-1
size: -
V: TRBV24-1
CDR3: CATSDPGSWEQFF
DNA: TGTGCCACCAGTGACCCCGGTAGCTGGGAGCAGTTCTTC

D: -
J: TRBJ1-3
size: -
V: TRBV6-5
CDR3: CASNLMWGAENTIYF
DNA: TGTGCCAGCAACCTCATGTGGGGCGCAGAAAACACCATATATTTT

D: -
J: TRBJ1-1
size: -
V: TRBV5-1
CDR3: CASRPRGGDTEAFF
DNA: TGCGCCAGCAGACCCCGGGGTGGGGACACTGAAGCTTTCTTT

D: TRBD1
J: TRBJ2-3
size: -
V: TRBV3-1/TRBV3-2
CDR3: CASSQDPWDSSADTQYF
DNA: TGTGCCAGCAGCCAAGATCCTTGGGACAGTTCAGCAGATACGCAGTATTTT

D: TRBD2
J: TRBJ2-5
size: -
V: TRBV3-1/TRBV3-2
CDR3: CASSQSLRAGVRETQYF
DNA: TGTGCCAGCAGCCAGAGCCTCCGGGCGGGGGTAAGGGAGACCCAGTACTTC

D: -
J: TRBJ1-2
size: -
V: TRBV7-2
CDR3: CASSFPPGAGYTF
DNA: TGTGCCAGCAGTTTTCCCCCAGGGGCTGGCTACACCTTC

D: TRBD1
J: TRBJ2-7
size: many
V: TRBV27
CDR3: CASSPWDRASEQYF
DNA: TGTGCCAGCAGCCCCTGGGACAGGGCCAGCGAGCAGTACTTC

D: TRBD2
J: TRBJ2-3
size: -
V: TRBV7-2
CDR3: CASSWRTSVTDTQYF
DNA: TGTGCCAGCAGCTGGCGGACTAGCGTGACAGATACGCAGTATTTT

D: -
J: TRBJ2-7
size: -
V: TRBV20-1
CDR3: CSARQGYEQYF
DNA: TGCAGTGCCCGGCAGGGCTACGAGCAGTACTTC

D: TRBD1
J: TRBJ1-5
size: once
V: TRBV19
CDR3: CASSIQGGNQPQHF
DNA: TGTGCCAGTAGCATACAGGGGGGCAATCAGCCCCAGCATTTT

D: TRBD1
J: TRBJ1-1
size: -
V: TRBV5-6
CDR3: CASSFGTGVGVGTEAFF
DNA: TGTGCCAGCAGCTTTGGGACAGGGGTGGGGGTAGGCACTGAAGCTTTCTTT

D: TRBD1
J: TRBJ1-5
size: -
V: TRBV4-1
CDR3: CASSQDREQTGSGNQPQHF
DNA: TGCGCCAGCAGCCAAGATCGGGAACAGACAGGGAGTGGCAATCAGCCCCAGCATTTT

D: -
J: TRBJ1-2
size: -
V: TRBV28
CDR3: CASQTSFNYGYTF
DNA: TGTGCCAGCCAGACTTCCTTTAACTATGGCTACACCTTC

D: -
J: TRBJ1-1
size: -
V: TRBV7-9
CDR3: CASSSPGSQGTMNTEAFF
DNA: TGTGCCAGCAGCTCCCCGGGCTCCCAGGGGACTATGAACACTGAAGCTTTCTTT

D: -
J: TRBJ2-3
size: once
V: TRBV6-2/TRBV6-3
CDR3: CASSYSLEGGQGDTQYF
DNA: TGTGCCAGCAGTTACTCCCTAGAGGGGGGGCAGGGAGATACGCAGTATTTT

D: TRBD1
J: TRBJ1-5
size: -
V: TRBV27
CDR3: CASSLRRATGGNQPQHF
DNA: TGTGCCAGCAGTTTAAGGCGTGCGACAGGGGGTAATCAGCCCCAGCATTTT

D: TRBD1
J: TRBJ1-6
size: -
V: TRBV2
CDR3: CASSGQGGINSPLHF
DNA: TGTGCCAGCAGTGGACAGGGGGGGATTAATTCACCCCTCCACTTT

D: TRBD1
J: TRBJ1-6
size: -
V: TRBV10-3
CDR3: CAISRGQANSPLHF
DNA: TGTGCCATCAGTAGGGGACAGGCTAATTCACCCCTCCACTTT

D: -
J: TRBJ2-3
size: -
V: TRBV5-4
CDR3: CASSLAETRSTDTQYF
DNA: TGTGCCAGCAGCTTGGCCGAGACTAGAAGCACAGATACGCAGTATTTT

D: -
J: TRBJ1-1
size: few
V: TRBV15
CDR3: CATSTSGGTEAFF
DNA: TGTGCCACCAGCACCAGTGGGGGGACTGAAGCTTTCTTT

D: -
J: TRBJ1-2
size: -
V: TRBV28
CDR3: CASSEMGGEYGYTF
DNA: TGTGCCAGCAGTGAGATGGGGGGAGAATATGGCTACACCTTC

D: TRBD1
J: TRBJ2-7
size: -
V: TRBV11-3
CDR3: CASSLGTGVREQYF
DNA: TGTGCCAGCAGCTTAGGGACAGGGGTTCGGGAGCAGTACTTC

D: -
J: TRBJ1-4
size: -
V: TRBV2
CDR3: CASRPSGTKVGKLFF
DNA: TGTGCCAGCAGGCCCTCCGGGACAAAGGTTGGAAAACTGTTTTTT

D: -
J: TRBJ1-2
size: few
V: TRBV18
CDR3: CASSRPGREYGYTF
DNA: TGTGCCAGCTCACGGCCAGGGAGGGAGTATGGCTACACCTTC

D: TRBD1
J: TRBJ1-2
size: -
V: TRBV27
CDR3: CASSSQGQGLDGYTF
DNA: TGTGCCAGCAGTTCCCAGGGACAGGGCTTGGACGGCTACACCTTC

D: -
J: TRBJ2-4
size: -
V: TRBV19
CDR3: CASSPQGLSRVNIQYF
DNA: TGTGCCAGTAGCCCTCAAGGACTTTCAAGGGTGAACATTCAGTACTTC

D: TRBD1
J: TRBJ1-1
size: -
V: TRBV7-8
CDR3: CASSLARTADRGLTNTEAFF
DNA: TGTGCCAGCAGCTTAGCACGGACAGCGGACAGGGGGCTAACGAACACTGAAGCTTTCTTT